This entry is about one TCR beta chain. Clones were read by immunoSEQ multiplex PCR, and TCRdb kept only the in-frame ones, dropping some. The sample records under 95,000 clones, 91% being singletons. The data stem from a study of OX40 agonist ivuxolimab in advanced cancers. Germline CDR1 SGHRS, CDR2 YFSETQ. The CDR3 totals 17 residues. With V trimmed by 2 bases and J by 8 bases, 12 bases remained unmatched. This TCR came from an adult with an advanced solid tumor such as melanoma, head and neck, liver or kidney cancer. The starting material was CD4+ or CD8+ T cells sorted from blood, obtained in a trial of the OX40 agonist ivuxolimab. This chain connects TRBV5-1 to TRBJ2-1; 11 bases agree with TRBD2. For the CDR3, the DNA is TGCGCCAGCAGCTTAGTAAGGCTAGCGGGAGGTGCGGATGAGCAGTTCTTC. It specifies CASSLVRLAGGADEQFF.